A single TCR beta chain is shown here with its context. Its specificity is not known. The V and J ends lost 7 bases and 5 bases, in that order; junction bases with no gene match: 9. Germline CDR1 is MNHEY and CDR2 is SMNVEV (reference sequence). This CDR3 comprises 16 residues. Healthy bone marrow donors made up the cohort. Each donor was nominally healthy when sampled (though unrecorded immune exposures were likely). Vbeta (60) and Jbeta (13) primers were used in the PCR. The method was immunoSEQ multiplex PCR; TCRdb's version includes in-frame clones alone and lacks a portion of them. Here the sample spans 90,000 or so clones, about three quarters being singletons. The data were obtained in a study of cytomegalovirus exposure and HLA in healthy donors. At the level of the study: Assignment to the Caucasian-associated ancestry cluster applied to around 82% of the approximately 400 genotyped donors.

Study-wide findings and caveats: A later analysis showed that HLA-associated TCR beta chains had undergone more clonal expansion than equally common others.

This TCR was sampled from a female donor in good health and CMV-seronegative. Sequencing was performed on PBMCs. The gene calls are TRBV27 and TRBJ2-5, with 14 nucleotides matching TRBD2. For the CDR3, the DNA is TGTGCCAGCAAACCTGGGACTAGCGGGAGCTTGGAGACCCAGTACTTC. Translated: CASKPGTSGSLETQYF.